This note documents a single TCR beta chain sequence. These data originate in a study of T cell responses to AZD1222 COVID-19 vaccine. The assay was immunoSEQ multiplex PCR, and TCRdb's table has in-frame clones only and misses some. The repertoire holds some 100,000 clones, with less than 90% as singletons. The clonotype comes from an adult in good health. The sample here was peripheral blood, taken on day 0 of AZD1222 vaccination.

The chain's CDR3 is CASSLGRTEAFF. Written as DNA, the CDR3 is TGTGCCAGCAGCTTGGGGAGGACTGAAGCTTTCTTT. The rearrangement joins TRBV5-4 to TRBJ1-1; D is undetermined. This CDR3 is built from 12 residues. V lost 0 bases and J lost 5, with 5 bases in between. Germline V gene data show CDR1 as SGHNT and CDR2 as YYREEE (reference sequence).